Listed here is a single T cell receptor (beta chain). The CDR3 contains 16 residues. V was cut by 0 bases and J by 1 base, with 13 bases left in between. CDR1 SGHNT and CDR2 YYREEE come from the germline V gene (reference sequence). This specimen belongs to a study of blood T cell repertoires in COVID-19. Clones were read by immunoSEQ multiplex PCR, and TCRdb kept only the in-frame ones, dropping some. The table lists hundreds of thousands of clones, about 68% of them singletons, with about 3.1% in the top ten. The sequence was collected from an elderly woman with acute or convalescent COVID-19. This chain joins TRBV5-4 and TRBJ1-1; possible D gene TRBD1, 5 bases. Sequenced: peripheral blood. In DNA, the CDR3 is TGTGCCAGCAGCTTGGACTTGTGGGGGGGGAACACTGAAGCTTTCTTT. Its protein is CASSLDLWGGNTEAFF.